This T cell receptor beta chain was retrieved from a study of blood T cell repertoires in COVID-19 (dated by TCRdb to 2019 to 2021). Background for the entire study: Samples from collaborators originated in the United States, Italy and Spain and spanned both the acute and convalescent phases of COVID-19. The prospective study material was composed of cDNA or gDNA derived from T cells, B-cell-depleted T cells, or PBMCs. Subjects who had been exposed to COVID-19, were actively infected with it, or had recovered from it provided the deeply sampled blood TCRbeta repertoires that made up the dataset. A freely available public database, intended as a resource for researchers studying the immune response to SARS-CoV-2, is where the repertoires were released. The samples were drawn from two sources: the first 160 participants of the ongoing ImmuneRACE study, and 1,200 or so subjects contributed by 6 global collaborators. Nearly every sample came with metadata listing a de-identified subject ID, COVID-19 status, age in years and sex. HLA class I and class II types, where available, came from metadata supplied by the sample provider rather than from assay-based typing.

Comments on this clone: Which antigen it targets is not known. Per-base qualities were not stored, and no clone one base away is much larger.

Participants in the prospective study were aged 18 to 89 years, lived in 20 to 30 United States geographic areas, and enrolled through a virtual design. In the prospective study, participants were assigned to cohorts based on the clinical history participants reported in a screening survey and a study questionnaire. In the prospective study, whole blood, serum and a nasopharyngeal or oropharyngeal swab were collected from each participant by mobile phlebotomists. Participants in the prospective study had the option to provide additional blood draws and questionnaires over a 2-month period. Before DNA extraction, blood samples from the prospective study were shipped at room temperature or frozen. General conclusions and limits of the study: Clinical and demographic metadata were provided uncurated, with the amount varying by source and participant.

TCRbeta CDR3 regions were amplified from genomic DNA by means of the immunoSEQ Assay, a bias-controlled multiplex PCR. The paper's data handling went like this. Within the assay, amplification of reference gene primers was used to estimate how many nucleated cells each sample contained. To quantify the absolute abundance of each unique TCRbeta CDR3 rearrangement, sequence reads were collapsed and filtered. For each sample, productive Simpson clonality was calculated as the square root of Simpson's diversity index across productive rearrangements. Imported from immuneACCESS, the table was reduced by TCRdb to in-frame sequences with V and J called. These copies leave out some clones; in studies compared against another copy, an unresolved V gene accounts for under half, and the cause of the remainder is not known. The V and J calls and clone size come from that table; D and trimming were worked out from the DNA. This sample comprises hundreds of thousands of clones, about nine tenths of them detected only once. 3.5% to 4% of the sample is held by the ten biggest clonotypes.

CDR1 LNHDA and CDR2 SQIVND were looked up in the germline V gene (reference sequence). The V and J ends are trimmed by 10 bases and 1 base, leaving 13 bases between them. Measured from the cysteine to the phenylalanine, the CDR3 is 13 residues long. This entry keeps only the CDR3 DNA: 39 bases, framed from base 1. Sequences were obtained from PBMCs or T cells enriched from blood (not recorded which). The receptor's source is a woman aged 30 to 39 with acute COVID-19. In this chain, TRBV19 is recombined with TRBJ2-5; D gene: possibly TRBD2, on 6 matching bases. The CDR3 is CATALAFQETQYF. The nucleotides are TGTGCCACCGCACTAGCTTTCCAAGAGACCCAGTACTTC. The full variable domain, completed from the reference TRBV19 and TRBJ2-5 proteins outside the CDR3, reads DGGITQSPKYLFRKEGQNVTLSCEQNLNHDAMYWYRQDPGQGLRLIYYSQIVNDFQKGDIAEGYSVSREKKESFPLTVTSAQKNPTAFYLCATALAFQETQYFGPGTRLLVL.